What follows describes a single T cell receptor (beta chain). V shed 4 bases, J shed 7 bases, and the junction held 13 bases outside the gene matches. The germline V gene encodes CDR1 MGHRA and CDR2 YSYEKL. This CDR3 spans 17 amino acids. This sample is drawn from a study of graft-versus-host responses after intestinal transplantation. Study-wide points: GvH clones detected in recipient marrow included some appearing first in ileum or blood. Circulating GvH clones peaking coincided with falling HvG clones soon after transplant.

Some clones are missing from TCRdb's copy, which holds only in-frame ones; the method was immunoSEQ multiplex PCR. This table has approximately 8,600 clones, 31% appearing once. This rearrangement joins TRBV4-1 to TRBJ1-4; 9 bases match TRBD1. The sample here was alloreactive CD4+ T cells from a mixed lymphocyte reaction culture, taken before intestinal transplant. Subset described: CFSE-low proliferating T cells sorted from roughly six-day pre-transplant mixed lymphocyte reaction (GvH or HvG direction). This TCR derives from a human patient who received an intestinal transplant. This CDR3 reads CASSPPPGTGPGEKLFF. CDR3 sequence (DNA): TGCGCCAGCAGCCCACCCCCCGGGACAGGGCCGGGTGAAAAACTGTTTTTT.